The clone carrying this T cell receptor (beta chain) came up many times. Its antigen is unidentified. This CDR3 has 13 amino acids. Trimming took 5 bases from V and 6 from J, leaving 13 bases between them. TCRdb reprocessed the 5' RACE reads with MiXCR, giving one entry per CDR3 protein. The sample consists of about 96,000 distinct CDR3 sequences, just under 9% of them appearing once. This entry is derived from a study of CD8 T cells in ankylosing spondylitis. Study observations and caveats: Relatively scarce in peripheral blood, disease-linked clones were CD8+. Within matched ankylosing spondylitis synovial fluid, disease-linked clones were reportedly significantly enriched.

The genes are TRBV12-3 or TRBV12-4 and TRBJ2-5, with D possibly matching TRBD1 (6 bases). This clonotype was obtained from a male donor with ankylosing spondylitis or in good health (not recorded which). The sequenced sample consisted of blood, either unsorted or a sorted T cell fraction (not recorded which). The CDR3 DNA reads TGTGCCAGCAGTCTAGGGGGTTCCCAGACCCAGTACTTC. It codes for CASSLGGSQTQYF.